The rows below give T cell receptor beta chains drawn from one sample of a study of blood T cell repertoires in COVID-19. Clones were read by immunoSEQ multiplex PCR, and TCRdb kept only the in-frame ones, dropping some. This sample yields about 68,000 clones, of which 70% to 90% are seen a single time; 3.4% belongs to the top ten. The sequenced material came from peripheral blood. These receptors were taken from a woman in her forties or fifties with COVID-19, enrolled during active disease. CDR3s include the opening cysteine and the closing phenylalanine or tryptophan. The order of the fields is V gene, D gene, J gene, clone size, CDR3 DNA, CDR3 protein. D genes are given only for firm matches. Clone size appears in some rows only: once, few, many, or a class for an expanded clone.

V gene: TRBV7-8
D gene: NA
J gene: TRBJ2-1
clone size: NA
CDR3 DNA: TGTGCCAGCAGCTTAGCGCGGTTGACTGCCAATGAGCAGTTCTTC
CDR3 protein: CASSLARLTANEQFF

V gene: TRBV6-5
D gene: NA
J gene: TRBJ1-2
clone size: NA
CDR3 DNA: TGTGCCAGCAGTTACGGGAGGGGCTATGGCTACACCTTC
CDR3 protein: CASSYGRGYGYTF

V gene: TRBV7-2
D gene: TRBD2
J gene: TRBJ2-1
clone size: NA
CDR3 DNA: TGTGCCACTAACGGACTAGCGGTGGGGAATGAGCAGTTCTTC
CDR3 protein: CATNGLAVGNEQFF

V gene: TRBV10-3
D gene: NA
J gene: TRBJ2-1
clone size: NA
CDR3 DNA: TGTGCCATCAGTGAGACCCTAGGCTCGGGGATGAGAAAACCCTACAATGAGCAGTTCTTC
CDR3 protein: CAISETLGSGMRKPYNEQFF

V gene: TRBV18
D gene: TRBD1
J gene: TRBJ2-7
clone size: NA
CDR3 DNA: TGTGCCAGCTCACCGCAGGGGGCCCTCTCCTACGAGCAGTACTTC
CDR3 protein: CASSPQGALSYEQYF

V gene: TRBV4-2
D gene: TRBD1
J gene: TRBJ2-5
clone size: NA
CDR3 DNA: TGTGCCAGCAGCCAGAGAGGACAGGGTCGAGAGACCCAGTACTTC
CDR3 protein: CASSQRGQGRETQYF

V gene: TRBV4-2
D gene: TRBD2
J gene: TRBJ2-1
clone size: NA
CDR3 DNA: TGTGCCAGCAGTCTTAGCGGGAGAAGCTCCTACAATGAGCAGTTCTTC
CDR3 protein: CASSLSGRSSYNEQFF

V gene: TRBV20-1
D gene: NA
J gene: TRBJ1-6
clone size: NA
CDR3 DNA: TGCAGTGCTAGTGGGGGGCCCAACTCACCCCTCCACTTT
CDR3 protein: CSASGGPNSPLHF

V gene: TRBV11-3
D gene: NA
J gene: TRBJ2-1
clone size: many
CDR3 DNA: TGTGCCAGCAAGCCCCCGGGGGACGAGCAGTTCTTC
CDR3 protein: CASKPPGDEQFF

V gene: TRBV28
D gene: TRBD1
J gene: TRBJ1-6
clone size: few
CDR3 DNA: TGTGCCAGCAGTTTAGCCCCCGGGACAGGGAGATCACCCCTCCACTTT
CDR3 protein: CASSLAPGTGRSPLHF

V gene: TRBV5-8
D gene: TRBD2
J gene: TRBJ2-5
clone size: NA
CDR3 DNA: TGTGCCAGCAGCGCCAGTATCTCTAGCGGGAGGGCAGGGGAGACCCAGTACTTC
CDR3 protein: CASSASISSGRAGETQYF

V gene: TRBV27
D gene: TRBD1
J gene: TRBJ2-1
clone size: NA
CDR3 DNA: TGTGCCAGCAGTTTAGACAGGGGTCCCTACAATGAGCAGTTCTTC
CDR3 protein: CASSLDRGPYNEQFF

V gene: TRBV12-3/TRBV12-4
D gene: TRBD1
J gene: TRBJ1-5
clone size: NA
CDR3 DNA: TGTGCCAGCAGCCGTGACAGGGATCAGCCCCAGCATTTT
CDR3 protein: CASSRDRDQPQHF

V gene: TRBV4-1
D gene: TRBD2
J gene: TRBJ2-7
clone size: NA
CDR3 DNA: TGCGCCAGCAGCCAAGAAGTAGCGGGACCGCCCCAGCAGTACTTC
CDR3 protein: CASSQEVAGPPQQYF

V gene: TRBV10-1
D gene: TRBD1
J gene: TRBJ1-3
clone size: NA
CDR3 DNA: TGCGCCAGCCCTCAGGTCCGGACAGGGGGCAGAAACACCATATATTTT
CDR3 protein: CASPQVRTGGRNTIYF

V gene: TRBV30
D gene: TRBD1
J gene: TRBJ1-2
clone size: NA
CDR3 DNA: TGTGCCTGGAGTTTCACAGGGGGACCCTATGGCTACACCTTC
CDR3 protein: CAWSFTGGPYGYTF

V gene: TRBV14
D gene: TRBD2
J gene: TRBJ2-1
clone size: NA
CDR3 DNA: TGTGCCAGCAGCCAAGAGCTAGCGGGAGTAGGCAATGAGCAGTTCTTC
CDR3 protein: CASSQELAGVGNEQFF

V gene: TRBV10-1
D gene: TRBD2
J gene: TRBJ2-1
clone size: NA
CDR3 DNA: TGCGCCAGCCAAACTAGCGGGAGGAATGAGCAGTTCTTC
CDR3 protein: CASQTSGRNEQFF

V gene: TRBV2
D gene: TRBD2
J gene: TRBJ2-3
clone size: NA
CDR3 DNA: TGTGCCAGTGGACTAGCCGGTGGCACAGATACGCAGTATTTT
CDR3 protein: CASGLAGGTDTQYF

V gene: TRBV6-2/TRBV6-3
D gene: TRBD2
J gene: TRBJ2-1
clone size: NA
CDR3 DNA: TGTGCCAGCAGCCTCTCCGGGACTAGCGGGAGAGGGGAGCAGTTCTTC
CDR3 protein: CASSLSGTSGRGEQFF

V gene: TRBV7-9
D gene: NA
J gene: TRBJ2-1
clone size: NA
CDR3 DNA: TGTGCCAGCAGCGTAGACAGAGCCAATGAGCAGTTCTTC
CDR3 protein: CASSVDRANEQFF

V gene: TRBV7-9
D gene: NA
J gene: TRBJ1-2
clone size: few
CDR3 DNA: TGTGCCAGCAGCCCTTGGGAGACGTCTTATGGCTACACCTTC
CDR3 protein: CASSPWETSYGYTF